This T cell receptor (beta chain) was captured by sequencing in a study of blood T cell repertoires in COVID-19. This table comes from immunoSEQ multiplex PCR, and its TCRdb copy is limited to in-frame clones, with some not included. The table has 40,000 or so clones, 80% to 90% seen once. The CDR3 runs to 15 residues. Trimming at V came to 3 bases and at J to 7 bases, leaving 9 bases not matched to a gene. The germline V gene has CDR1 MDHEN and CDR2 SYDVKM. V usage is TRBV28 and J usage is TRBJ2-1, with 7 bases lining up with TRBD1. Sequencing input: peripheral blood. This TCR derives from a human donor in a cohort sampled during active COVID-19. CDR3 protein: CASSLRLPGGNEQFF. The CDR3 DNA sequence: TGTGCCAGCAGTTTGAGACTTCCAGGGGGAAATGAGCAGTTCTTC.